The entry below describes one T cell receptor (beta chain). The missing conserved phenylalanine or tryptophan at the end of this CDR3 makes a read error likely. The sample belongs to a study of tumor-infiltrating lymphocytes in primary liver carcinoma. RNA was extracted from whole blood without cell sorting, alongside germline DNA. Prior to surgery, about 4.1 milliliters of peripheral blood were drawn. V trimming: 5 bases; J trimming: 1 base; junction bases outside the gene matches: 7. Germline V gives CDR1 ENHRY, CDR2 SYGVKD. There are 15 residues in the CDR3. TCR beta cDNA was made from roughly 500 ng total RNA with a constant-region primer. ARM-PCR, slightly modified, supplied the TCR beta libraries through three nested multiplex PCR rounds. Rounds one and two of PCR, each of around 11 cycles, were primed with TRBV1-TRBV30 forward primers and a C-beta reverse primer. MiXCR, run by TCRdb on the multiplex PCR reads, gives a single entry per CDR3 protein. There are 310,000 or so distinct CDR3 sequences in the sample; about 65% occur only once, and about 6.1% lies in the top ten.

Sequences were obtained from peripheral blood. The receptor comes from a man aged 40-50 years with primary liver carcinoma and hepatitis B virus infection. The rearrangement uses TRBV10-3 and TRBJ2-5; TRBD1 matches at 7 bases. CDR3 loop: CAISRDRGLQETQYS. The CDR3 nucleotides read TGTGCCATCAGTCGGGACAGAGGGCTCCAAGAGACCCAGTACTCC.